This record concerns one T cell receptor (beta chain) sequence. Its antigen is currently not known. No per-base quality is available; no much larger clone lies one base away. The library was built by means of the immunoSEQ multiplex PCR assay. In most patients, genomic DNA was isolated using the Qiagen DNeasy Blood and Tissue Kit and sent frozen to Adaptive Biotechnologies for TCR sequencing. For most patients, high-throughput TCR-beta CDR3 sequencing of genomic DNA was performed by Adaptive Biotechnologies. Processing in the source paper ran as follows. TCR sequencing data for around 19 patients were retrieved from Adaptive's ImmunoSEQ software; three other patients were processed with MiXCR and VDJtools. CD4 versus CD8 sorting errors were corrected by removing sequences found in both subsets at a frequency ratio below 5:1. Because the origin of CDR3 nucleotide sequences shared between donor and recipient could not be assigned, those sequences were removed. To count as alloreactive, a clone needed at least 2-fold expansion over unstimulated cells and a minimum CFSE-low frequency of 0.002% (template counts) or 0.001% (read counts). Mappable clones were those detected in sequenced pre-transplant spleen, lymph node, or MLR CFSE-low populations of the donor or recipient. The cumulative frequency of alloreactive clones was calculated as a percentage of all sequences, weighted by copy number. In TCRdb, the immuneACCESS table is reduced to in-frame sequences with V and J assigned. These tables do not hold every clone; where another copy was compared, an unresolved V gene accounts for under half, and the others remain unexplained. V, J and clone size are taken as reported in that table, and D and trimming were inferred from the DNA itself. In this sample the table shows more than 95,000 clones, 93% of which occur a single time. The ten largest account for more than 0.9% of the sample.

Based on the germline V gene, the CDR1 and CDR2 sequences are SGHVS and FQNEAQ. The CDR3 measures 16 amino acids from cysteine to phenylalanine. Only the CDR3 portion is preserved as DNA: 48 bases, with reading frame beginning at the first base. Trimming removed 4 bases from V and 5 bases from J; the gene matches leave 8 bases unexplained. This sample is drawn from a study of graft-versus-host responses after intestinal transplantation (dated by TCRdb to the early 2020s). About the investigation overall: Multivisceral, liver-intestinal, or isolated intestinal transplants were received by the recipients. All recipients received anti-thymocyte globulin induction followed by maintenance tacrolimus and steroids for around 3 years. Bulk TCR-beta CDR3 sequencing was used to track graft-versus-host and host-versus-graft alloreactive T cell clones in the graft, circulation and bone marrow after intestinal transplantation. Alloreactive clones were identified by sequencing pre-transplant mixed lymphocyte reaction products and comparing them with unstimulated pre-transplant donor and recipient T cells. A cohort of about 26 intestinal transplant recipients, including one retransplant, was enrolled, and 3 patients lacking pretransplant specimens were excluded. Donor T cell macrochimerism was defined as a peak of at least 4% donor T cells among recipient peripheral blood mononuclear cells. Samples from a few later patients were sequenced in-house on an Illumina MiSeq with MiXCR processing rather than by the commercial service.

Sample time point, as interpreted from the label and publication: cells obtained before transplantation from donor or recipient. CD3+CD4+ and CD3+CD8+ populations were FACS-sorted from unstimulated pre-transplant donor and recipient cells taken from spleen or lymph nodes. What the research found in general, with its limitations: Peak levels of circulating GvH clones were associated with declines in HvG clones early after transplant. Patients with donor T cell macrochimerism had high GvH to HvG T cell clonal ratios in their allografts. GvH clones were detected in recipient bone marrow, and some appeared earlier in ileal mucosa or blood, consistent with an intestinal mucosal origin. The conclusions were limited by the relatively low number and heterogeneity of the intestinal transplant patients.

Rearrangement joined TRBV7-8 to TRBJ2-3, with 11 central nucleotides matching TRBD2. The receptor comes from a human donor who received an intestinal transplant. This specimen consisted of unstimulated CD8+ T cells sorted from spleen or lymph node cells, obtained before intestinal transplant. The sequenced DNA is TGTGCCAGCAGCTCTTCCGGGACTAGCGGAATAGATACGCAGTATTTT. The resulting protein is CASSSSGTSGIDTQYF.